These 12 T cell receptor beta chains share one sample of origin, sequenced in a study of cytomegalovirus exposure and HLA in healthy donors. 60 Vbeta and 13 Jbeta primers were used in PCR. Clones were read by immunoSEQ multiplex PCR, and TCRdb kept only the in-frame ones, dropping some. The data contain fewer than 250,000 clones, about 80% of them singletons. The sequenced sample was PBMCs. These receptors all come from a male donor in good health and CMV-seronegative.

This chain joins TRBV28 and TRBJ2-7, with 7 bases lining up with TRBD1. CDR1 and CDR2 from the germline V gene are MDHEN and SYDVKM. Unmatched junction bases numbered 10, after V lost 6 bases and J lost 2 bases. The CDR3 loop spans 15 amino acids. The CDR3 sequence: CASSPIQGLTYEQYF. The CDR3 region has the DNA TGTGCCAGCAGCCCGATACAGGGGCTTACCTACGAGCAGTACTTC. Using reference TRBV28 and TRBJ2-7 for the parts outside the CDR3, the full variable domain is DVKVTQSSRYLVKRTGEKVFLECVQDMDHENMFWYRQDPGLGLRLIYFSYDVKMKEKGDIPEGYSVSREKKERFSLILESASTNQTSMYLCASSPIQGLTYEQYFGPGTRLTVT.

This clone was picked up one time. The chain joins TRBV7-6 to TRBJ2-7; 8 nucleotides align to TRBD1. CDR1 is SGHVS, CDR2 FNYEAQ, per germline. The V segment lost 1 base and the J segment 3 bases; nucleotides outside the gene matches: 5. The CDR3 loop spans 15 amino acids. CDR3 DNA: TGTGCCAGCAGCTTAGACCAGGGGGCCATCTACGAGCAGTACTTC. Translating it yields CASSLDQGAIYEQYF. The full variable domain, in which reference TRBV7-6 and TRBJ2-7 provide the parts outside the CDR3, is GAGVSQSPRYKVTKRGQDVALRCDPISGHVSLYWYRQALGQGPEFLTYFNYEAQQDKSGLPNDRFSAERPEGSISTLTIQRTEQRDSAMYRCASSLDQGAIYEQYFGPGTRLTVT.

This clone was seen more than once but under ten times. The chain couples TRBV7-3 to TRBJ2-5; TRBD2 aligns across 8 bases. The CDR3 sequence is 14 residues long. J was trimmed by 4 bases and V by 5 bases; bases with no gene match: 6. Per germline, CDR1 SGHTA and CDR2 FQGTGA. CDR3 in amino acids: CASSPAGDRETQYF. The CDR3 region has the DNA TGTGCCAGCAGCCCAGCGGGAGATCGAGAGACCCAGTACTTC.

The chain couples TRBV25-1 to TRBJ1-3; D remains unclear. The V gene's germline CDR1 is MGHDK and CDR2 SYGVNS. Trimming took 3 bases from V and 0 from J, leaving 9 bases between them. CDR3 size: 15 residues. CDR3 in amino acids: CASSDSLISGNTIYF. Here the CDR3 DNA reads TGTGCCAGCAGTGACTCCCTTATCTCTGGAAACACCATATATTTT.

The chain joins TRBV19 to TRBJ2-5, with D hard to call. V was cut by 3 bases and J by 6 bases, with 11 bases left in between. The germline CDR1 and CDR2 sequences are LNHDA and SQIVND (reference sequence). This CDR3 contains 13 residues. The CDR3 sequence: CASSMYEFQTQYF. In DNA, the CDR3 is TGTGCCAGTAGTATGTACGAGTTTCAGACCCAGTACTTC.

Only a few counts were recorded for this clone. The chain employs TRBV5-6 and TRBJ1-2; D gene ambiguous. The CDR3 is 12 residues long. V was trimmed by 2 bases and J by 8 bases, leaving 10 bases between them. Germline values: CDR1 SGHDT, CDR2 YYEEEE. The CDR3 nucleotides are TGTGCCAGCAGCTTTCGAGGGATCGGCTACACCTTC. It specifies CASSFRGIGYTF.

Of note for this clone: One end of the junction is discordant with germline, which a read error may explain. The chain carries TRBV7-9 and TRBJ1-1; possibly TRBD1 for D (5 bases). The CDR3 has 15 residues. CDR1 and CDR2 from the germline V gene are SEHNR and FQNEAQ (reference sequence). The CDR3 DNA reads as TGTTCCAGCAGCGCGGAGGGACTGGGGAACACTGAAGCTTTCTTT. Translated, it gives CSSSAEGLGNTEAFF. The full variable domain, in which reference TRBV7-9 and TRBJ1-1 provide the parts outside the CDR3, is DTGVSQNPRHKITKRGQNVTFRCDPISEHNRLYWYRQTLGQGPEFLTYFQNEAQLEKSRLLSDRFSAERPKGSFSTLEIQRTEQGDSAMYLCSSSAEGLGNTEAFFGQGTRLTVV.

The gene calls are TRBV28 and TRBJ2-7, with D perhaps matching TRBD1 (6 bases). The germline V gene has CDR1 MDHEN and CDR2 SYDVKM. V lost 3 bases to trimming and J lost 2 bases, with 11 bases between them. CDR3 length equals 14 residues. CDR3 loop: CASSFGRGPYEQYF. In DNA form, the CDR3 reads TGTGCCAGCAGTTTCGGCAGGGGCCCCTACGAGCAGTACTTC.

This clone was seen a few times. DNA of the CDR3: TGTGCCAGCAGCGTAGTCTCAGGTGAGCAGTTCTTC. Protein sequence: CASSVVSGEQFF. The chain recombines TRBV9 with TRBJ2-1; D call uncertain. In germline, CDR1 is SGDLS, CDR2 YYNGEE. The germline V and J ends were trimmed by 0 bases and 9 bases, with 7 bases remaining between them. The CDR3 runs to 12 residues.

The V call is TRBV6-5, the J call TRBJ2-7; maybe TRBD1 (6 bases). This CDR3 has 15 residues. The germline V gene has CDR1 MNHEY and CDR2 SVGAGI. Between the trimmed V and J ends, which lost 7 bases and 3 bases, there was a span of 19 bases. CDR3 nucleotide sequence: TGTGCCAGCAAAACAATTCAGGGGAATCTCTACGAGCAGTACTTC. It codes for CASKTIQGNLYEQYF.

The rearrangement uses TRBV7-9 and TRBJ2-5; D remains ambiguous. Deletions cut 7 bases from V and 3 bases from J, with 9 bases between. Germline CDR1 SEHNR, CDR2 FQNEAQ (reference sequence). The CDR3 sequence is 12 residues long. The CDR3 DNA follows: TGTGCCAGCACCGCGGTGGAAGAGACCCAGTACTTC. Translated: CASTAVEETQYF. The full variable domain, its missing parts supplied by reference TRBV7-9 and TRBJ2-5, is DTGVSQNPRHKITKRGQNVTFRCDPISEHNRLYWYRQTLGQGPEFLTYFQNEAQLEKSRLLSDRFSAERPKGSFSTLEIQRTEQGDSAMYLCASTAVEETQYFGPGTRLLVL.

In the case of this clone: Different DNA sequences within this sample yield the same CDR3. The V and J genes are TRBV5-1 and TRBJ2-1; unclear D gene. V was pared by 0 bases and J by 6 bases, with 7 bases between. The CDR3 has 13 amino acids. Germline CDR1 reads SGHRS; CDR2 reads YFSETQ. The CDR3 coding sequence is TGCGCCAGCAGCTTGGGGCTCATCAATGAGCAGTTCTTC. Translation gives CASSLGLINEQFF.